This T cell receptor (beta chain) comes out of a study of regulatory T cells in long-lasting Graves disease. This clonotype has ten or more counts. Arm-PCR of CDR3 regions and iRepertoire HTBI primers were used to build TCR beta libraries. TCRdb re-called the multiplex PCR reads through MiXCR, storing one row per CDR3 protein. Of 560,000 or so distinct CDR3 sequences in the sample, around 15% are singletons; the top ten hold about 11%. The CDR3 length is 18 residues. Germline V CDR1 and CDR2: MDHEN, SYDVKM. J lost 0 bases, V lost 5 bases, and 11 bases had no gene match. Time point noted: newly diagnosed GD, antithyroid drugs for less than 3 months. Construction of the TCR library relied on RNA isolated from PBMCs. The sample was also linked to a second study, of T cells in Graves' hyperthyroidism and ophthalmopathy. That source reports: Patients aged 18 to 65 had newly diagnosed hyperthyroidism lasting under 2 months. A first-round RT-PCR of the TCR CDR3 used the HTBI primer set.

This sequence joins TRBV28 and TRBJ2-3; 10 nucleotides agree with TRBD2. The origin of this receptor is a man younger than 30 with Graves disease. Material: peripheral blood mononuclear cells (PBMCs), obtained at new diagnosis, from a patient treated with antithyroid drugs. The CDR3 sequence: CASSDAGTSAMSTDTQYF. Here the CDR3 DNA reads TGTGCCAGCAGTGATGCCGGGACTAGCGCAATGAGCACAGATACGCAGTATTTT.